A single sample gave rise to the 2 T cell receptor beta chains below, sequenced in a study of PD-1 blockade in classical Hodgkin lymphoma. Every patient was affected by relapse after autologous stem cell transplantation, while exposure to brentuximab vedotin was not uniform. TCRdb keeps only in-frame clones here, not all; method: immunoSEQ multiplex PCR. This table holds approximately 90,000 clones, about nine tenths found once. Source: peripheral blood mononuclear cells (PBMCs), taken before the second cycle of nivolumab. These receptor sequences come from a human donor with classical Hodgkin lymphoma.

V gene TRBV13 combines with J gene TRBJ2-1; D gene uncertain. The V gene lost 2 bases and the J gene lost 12 bases, with 26 bases spanning the gap. CDR3 length: 17 amino acids. CDR1 is PRHDT and CDR2 is FYEKMQ in the germline V gene (reference sequence). CDR3 coding DNA: TGTGCCAGCAGCTTAAGTGTTTCCGCAACAAGAGATTCCTCGCAGTTCTTC. This codes for CASSLSVSATRDSSQFF.

The table lists this clone with a count of one. The chain has TRBV7-2 and TRBJ2-2; no reliable D call. Trimming pared 4 bases from V and 2 bases from J, leaving 11 bases between. Germline V CDR1 and CDR2: SGHTA, FQGNSA. This CDR3 has 15 residues. The CDR3 protein is CASSSNTLNTGELFF. The CDR3 DNA reads as TGTGCCAGCAGCTCGAATACCCTCAACACCGGGGAGCTGTTTTTT.